Sequencing of this T cell receptor beta chain was carried out in a study of PD-L1 blockade in urothelial cancer (dated by TCRdb to 2017 to 2019). General notes on the study: All patients started therapy in about 2014 and received atezolizumab 1,200 mg intravenously every 3 weeks. About 90% of the roughly 30 patients were males with bladder-origin urothelial cancer, and about 65% of the 29 reported a prior smoking history. An ECOG performance status of 0 or 1 was recorded for the patients, and 0 to 3 prior chemotherapy regimens had been received by the patients. Blood samples were analyzed at two time points: 3 weeks after treatment start (second dose) and 6 weeks after treatment start. A median of roughly 140,000 T cells and 65,000 to 90,000 unique TCRs was obtained from blood samples, and a median clonality of around 0.072 was observed. Somatic, immune and clinical correlates of response to PD-L1 blockade with atezolizumab in urothelial cancer were the focus of an exploratory multi-omic analysis. Pretreatment tumor samples and matched peripheral blood, collected serially before and after atezolizumab treatment, underwent TCR sequencing. Durable clinical benefit was defined as progression-free survival longer than 6 months, and TCR features were also tested against progression-free and overall survival. In the same patients, pretreatment tumors underwent whole exome sequencing and RNA sequencing in addition to TCR sequencing. Nine patients achieved durable clinical benefit and 20 did not. Pretreatment blood TCR-seq was available for 30 or so patients, at least one posttreatment blood collection was obtained for about 24 patients, and tumor TCR-seq was available for about 24 patients. Study-wide conclusions, independent of this receptor: Because the sample size was small (n of about 27) and many of the analyses were exploratory, the results are meant to be hypothesis-generating. A pretreatment peripheral blood TCR clonality below the median was linked to improved progression-free and overall survival. At 3 weeks after the start of treatment, tumor-associated TCR clones in peripheral blood had expanded more in patients with durable benefit (n ≈ 20, p = 0.022).

The time point label here, explained by the study, means: pretreatment peripheral blood. The cohort comprised roughly 30 patients with locally advanced or metastatic urothelial carcinoma treated at Memorial Sloan Kettering on a trial protocol. Peripheral blood mononuclear cells were collected from each patient pretreatment and during treatment, giving between 1 and 8 total time points per patient. The Qiagen DNeasy Blood extraction kit was used to purify genomic DNA from total PBMCs and from tumor samples. PBMCs were collected pretreatment and during treatment and were isolated and stored as previously described. Synthetic TCR analog templates were spiked into each PCR so that absolute template abundance could be estimated from read counts. TCRbeta CDR3 regions were amplified from genomic DNA with bias-controlled V and J gene primers using the immunoSEQ assay. Rearranged TCRbeta segments were sequenced at approximately 20X coverage. Per the source publication's procedure: Clustering was used to correct sequencing errors, and CDR3s were annotated against IMGT to assign V, D and J genes. Downstream analyses used only productive TCRbeta rearrangements, leaving out any out-of-frame or stop-codon sequences. Clonality was calculated as one minus the Shannon entropy normalized by the log of the number of unique productive sequences. Fisher's exact test with Benjamini-Hochberg correction, at a threshold of adjusted p below 0.01, was used to find clones that differed between time points or between blood and tumor. TCRdb mirrors the immuneACCESS table, restricted to in-frame sequences. Some clones are absent from its copies; in checked studies, under half trace to an unresolved V gene, and the reason for the others is unknown. V, J and clone size are taken as reported in that table, and D and trimming were inferred from the DNA itself. Present in this sample are fewer than 50,000 clones, 79% of which were seen just once. Of the sample, under 11% is held by the ten largest clones.

Turning to this clone: Which antigen it targets is not known. No much larger clone is present one base from it, and per-base qualities are unavailable.

Trimming costs V 7 bases and J 5 bases, and their ends lie 20 bases apart. CDR1 and CDR2, looked up from the germline V gene (reference sequence), are MNHNY and SVGAGI. Its CDR3 holds 16 amino acids, cysteine through phenylalanine. Of the read, only the CDR3 DNA is kept; its 48 bases are in frame from base 1. The receptor chain draws on TRBV6-6 and TRBJ1-4, and perhaps TRBD1 as D gene, on 6 matching bases. Sequenced here: PBMCs, sampled around atezolizumab (anti-PD-L1) treatment. The TCR comes from a man in his sixties or seventies with urothelial cancer. At the DNA level, the sequence is TGTGCCAGCATCCCAACTAACAGGGTGAAGAATGAAAAACTGTTTTTT. Translated, it reads CASIPTNRVKNEKLFF.